The 19 T cell receptor beta chains below come from one sample, sequenced in a study of blood T cell repertoires in COVID-19. The method was immunoSEQ multiplex PCR; TCRdb's version includes in-frame clones alone and lacks a portion of them. The sample has 62,000 or so clones; 89% are singletons. The sequencing input was peripheral blood. All receptors derive from a man aged 50 to 59 with active COVID-19.

CDR3 residues: CASSGQTSGFREQYF. For the CDR3, the DNA is TGTGCCAGCAGCGGACAGACTAGCGGGTTCCGCGAGCAGTACTTC. This chain joins TRBV7-2 and TRBJ2-7; 10 bases agree with TRBD2. After removal of 5 bases from V and 6 bases from J, the junction contained 10 bases not matched to a gene. Germline V CDR1 and CDR2: SGHTA, FQGNSA. This CDR3 has 15 residues.

The chain uses TRBV4-3 and TRBJ2-1, with TRBD2 matching 7 bases. This CDR3 comprises 15 residues. V was clipped by 4 bases and J by 6 bases; unmatched bases: 9. CDR1 is LGHNA and CDR2 is YSLEER in the germline V gene. The CDR3 region is CASSPREGFGNEQFF. CDR3 nucleotides: TGCGCCAGCAGCCCGAGGGAGGGATTCGGCAATGAGCAGTTCTTC.

In this sample, this clone turned up many times. The genes are TRBV5-6 and TRBJ2-7; D is possibly TRBD1 (5 bases). Germline V gene sequence: CDR1 SGHDT, CDR2 YYEEEE. Trimming cost V 0 bases and J 1 base, with 14 bases left between them. The CDR3 is 16 amino acids. CDR3 nucleotides: TGTGCCAGCAGCTTGGCTGCGGCAGGGATTTCCTACGAGCAGTACTTC. Protein: CASSLAAAGISYEQYF.

The sample holds a few counts of this clone. This chain joins TRBV6-6 and TRBJ2-1; 10 nucleotides match TRBD2. Germline values: CDR1 MNHNY, CDR2 SVGAGI (reference sequence). The CDR3 is 16 residues long. V gave up 6 bases and J gave up 4 bases; unmatched junction bases: 9. CDR3 sequence reads: CASRDRAGGVYNEQFF. In nucleotides, the CDR3 is TGTGCCAGCAGAGATCGAGCGGGGGGGGTATACAATGAGCAGTTCTTC.

The genes are TRBV10-3 and TRBJ1-4; 7 bases map to TRBD1. CDR3 length equals 16 residues. Looked up from germline, CDR1 is ENHRY and CDR2 is SYGVKD. J gave up 3 bases and V 3 bases, and 7 bases lay outside the gene matches. The CDR3 DNA is TGTGCCATCAGTGAAAAGATAGGGGGCCCTAATGAAAAACTGTTTTTT. Translation: CAISEKIGGPNEKLFF.

V gene TRBV2 combines with J gene TRBJ1-1; no clear D. V was trimmed by 5 bases and J by 7 bases, leaving 8 bases between them. This CDR3 contains 11 residues. Germline V lookup: CDR1 SNHLY, CDR2 FYNNEI. The CDR3 loop is CASSPGNEAFF. The CDR3 nucleotides read TGTGCCAGCAGTCCGGGGAATGAAGCTTTCTTT.

The V call is TRBV9, the J call TRBJ1-2; a possible D gene is TRBD1 (6 bases). The CDR3 has 15 amino acids. The V gene lost 3 bases and the J gene lost 2 bases, with 14 bases spanning the gap. Germline lookup yields CDR1 SGDLS and CDR2 YYNGEE. Written as DNA, the CDR3 is TGTGCCAGCAGCGCATCGACAGGAACCAACTATGGCTACACCTTC. It encodes CASSASTGTNYGYTF.

The chain recombines TRBV29-1 with TRBJ1-1; 9 nucleotides agree with TRBD1. The CDR3 runs to 14 residues. Germline V gives CDR1 SQVTM, CDR2 ANQGSEA. Losses at the gene ends were 6 bases for V and 6 bases for J; bases not matched to a gene: 11. CDR3 region: CSVLVPGQGAEAFF. CDR3 in DNA: TGCAGCGTCCTCGTCCCGGGACAGGGAGCTGAAGCTTTCTTT.

J is TRBJ2-2 and V is TRBV7-2; TRBD1 matches at 10 bases. The germline V gene encodes CDR1 SGHTA and CDR2 FQGNSA. The trim removed 5 bases at V and 7 bases at J, leaving 10 bases unmatched. This CDR3 has 16 amino acids. The CDR3 loop is CASSRRQGASGGELFF. CDR3 nucleotides: TGTGCCAGCAGCAGGCGACAGGGGGCGTCTGGCGGGGAGCTGTTTTTT. Full variable domain (rest looked up from reference TRBV7-2 and TRBJ2-2): GAGVSQSPSNKVTEKGKDVELRCDPISGHTALYWYRQSLGQGLEFLIYFQGNSAPDKSGLPSDRFSAERTGGSVSTLTIQRTQQEDSAVYLCASSRRQGASGGELFFGEGSRLTVL.

V gene TRBV7-9 combines with J gene TRBJ2-1; TRBD2 aligns across 8 bases. Germline CDR1 is SEHNR and CDR2 is FQNEAQ (reference sequence). V lost 5 bases and J lost 6; bases outside the gene matches: 9. The CDR3 covers 15 residues. In nucleotides, the CDR3 is TGTGCCAGCAGCCCCCGGGGGGGCCTAAGCAATGAGCAGTTCTTC. Its protein product is CASSPRGGLSNEQFF.

The gene calls are TRBV7-2 and TRBJ2-2; 10 bases line up with TRBD2. CDR1 and CDR2 from the germline V gene are SGHTA and FQGNSA. The J segment lost 0 bases and the V segment lost 5 bases, leaving 9 bases of the junction unmatched. This CDR3 spans 18 amino acids. CDR3 bases: TGTGCCAGCAGCCCCCTAAGCGGGGGGGCCGCGAACACCGGGGAGCTGTTTTTT. Protein product: CASSPLSGGAANTGELFF.

J is TRBJ2-2 and V is TRBV3-1 (or the pseudogene TRBV3-2); 11 bases fit TRBD2. The CDR3 is made up of 16 amino acids. The J segment lost 5 bases and the V segment lost 1 base, leaving 3 bases of the junction unmatched. Per germline, CDR1 LGHDT and CDR2 YNNKEL (reference sequence). CDR3 in DNA: TGTGCCAGCAGCCAAGGGGGACTAGCGGTAACCGGGGAGCTGTTTTTT. It translates to CASSQGGLAVTGELFF.

The chain employs TRBV5-8 and TRBJ2-3, with a tentative D call TRBD2 (5 bases). Germline values: CDR1 SGHTS, CDR2 YDEGEE. The CDR3 is 13 amino acids. With 0 bases removed from V and 5 bases from J, the gap between germline ends came to 7 bases. The DNA for the CDR3 is TGTGCCAGCAGCTTGGACGGGGAAGATACGCAGTATTTT. Translating gives CASSLDGEDTQYF.

The chain uses TRBV12-3 or TRBV12-4 and TRBJ2-7, with D unclear. The CDR3 consists of 13 residues. The V gene lost 8 bases and the J gene lost 6 bases, with 17 bases spanning the gap. CDR3 loop: CASASGSFPEQYF. The DNA for the CDR3 is TGTGCCAGCGCCTCGGGTTCGTTTCCCGAGCAGTACTTC.

This chain uses TRBV6-2 or TRBV6-3 with TRBJ1-1, with TRBD1 matching 9 bases. V was clipped by 4 bases and J by 11 bases; unmatched bases: 14. The CDR3 has 15 residues. Germline V lookup: CDR1 MNHEY, CDR2 SVGEGT. CDR3 amino acids: CASSSQGQGSLFAFF. The CDR3 DNA reads as TGTGCCAGCAGTTCCCAGGGACAGGGCTCCTTGTTTGCTTTCTTT.

This clone occurred once. The gene calls are TRBV5-1 and TRBJ2-4; no clear D. The CDR3 runs to 12 residues. Germline CDR1 and CDR2: SGHRS and YFSETQ. The V end lost 4 bases, the J end lost 5 bases, and 7 bases lay between the germline ends. CDR3 nucleotide sequence: TGCGCCAGCAGCGCCGGTGAAAACATTCAGTACTTC. Amino acid sequence: CASSAGENIQYF. The full variable domain, its missing parts supplied by reference TRBV5-1 and TRBJ2-4, is KAGVTQTPRYLIKTRGQQVTLSCSPISGHRSVSWYQQTPGQGLQFLFEYFSETQRNKGNFPGRFSGRQFSNSRSEMNVSTLELGDSALYLCASSAGENIQYFGAGTRLSVL.

The V gene is TRBV15, the J gene TRBJ1-1; D is uncertain. Trimming stripped 0 bases from V and 5 bases from J, with 7 bases between. The CDR3 length is 13 residues. Germline CDR1 is LNHNV and CDR2 is YYDKDF (reference sequence). Here the CDR3 reads CATSRDPTTEAFF. The CDR3 DNA reads as TGTGCCACCAGCAGAGATCCCACAACTGAAGCTTTCTTT.

The chain is built from TRBV11-2 and TRBJ2-5; 16 bases line up with TRBD2. With V trimmed by 4 bases and J by 5 bases, 10 bases remained unmatched. Germline V lookup: CDR1 SGHAT, CDR2 FQNNGV. The CDR3 spans 18 residues. The CDR3 loop reads CASSSLGTSGGEWETQYF. The CDR3 coding sequence is TGTGCCAGCAGCTCACTTGGGACTAGCGGGGGGGAGTGGGAGACCCAGTACTTC.

This clone appeared a single time. The CDR3 here is CASSAGLAGTDTQYF. The DNA for the CDR3 is TGTGCCAGCAGCGCGGGACTAGCGGGGACAGATACGCAGTATTTT. The V and J genes are TRBV11-3 and TRBJ2-3, with 13 bases matching TRBD2. CDR1 is SGHNT, CDR2 YENEEA, per germline. J was trimmed by 3 bases and V by 5 bases; bases with no gene match: 2. The length of the CDR3 is 15 residues.